This T cell receptor beta chain was recovered during a study of blood T cell repertoires in COVID-19. Study-level background: There were acute and convalescent COVID-19 samples, and they came from the United States, Italy and Spain. Sources were T cells, B-cell-depleted T cells, or PBMCs; the material itself was cDNA or gDNA.

Germline lookup yields CDR1 SGHTA and CDR2 FQGTGA. V trimming: 4 bases; J trimming: 5 bases; junction bases outside the gene matches: 9. The CDR3 runs 16 residues. Here immunoSEQ multiplex PCR was the method, and the copy in TCRdb shows in-frame clones only, minus some. Among about 75,000 clones listed, approximately 90% were seen once. Sequencing used peripheral blood. The chain links TRBV7-3 to TRBJ2-5; 11 bases align to TRBD2. This clonotype was sampled from a woman aged 70-85 years with acute or convalescent COVID-19. CDR3 nucleotide sequence: TGTGCCAGCAGCTACGGGACTAGCGGAAAGGGGGAGACCCAGTACTTC. This sequence encodes CASSYGTSGKGETQYF.